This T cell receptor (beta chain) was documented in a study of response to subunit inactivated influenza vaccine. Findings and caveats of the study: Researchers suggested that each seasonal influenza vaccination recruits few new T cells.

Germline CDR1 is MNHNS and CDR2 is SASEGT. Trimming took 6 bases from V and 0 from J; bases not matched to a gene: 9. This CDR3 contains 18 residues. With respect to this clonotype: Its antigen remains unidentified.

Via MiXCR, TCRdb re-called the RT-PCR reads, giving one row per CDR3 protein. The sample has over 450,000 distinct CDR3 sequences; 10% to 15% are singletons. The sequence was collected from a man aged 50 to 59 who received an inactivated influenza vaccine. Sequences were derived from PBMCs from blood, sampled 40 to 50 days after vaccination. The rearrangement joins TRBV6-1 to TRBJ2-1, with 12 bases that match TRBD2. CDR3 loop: CASRPPSGGGSSYNEQFF. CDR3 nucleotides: TGTGCCAGCAGACCTCCTAGCGGGGGGGGCTCCTCCTACAATGAGCAGTTCTTC.